The 20 T cell receptor beta chains in this list originate from one sample, sequenced in a study of chemoradiotherapy in HPV16-positive cancers (dated by TCRdb to 2022 to 2024). The library was generated by the immunoSEQ multiplex PCR assay. Drawn from immuneACCESS, this table holds only the in-frame rearrangements with V and J called that TCRdb kept. Clones are partly lost; checked studies trace under half to an unresolved V gene and leave the rest unexplained. The sample table contains about 12,000 clones; only one count was recorded for 60% to 80% of them. 8.3% of the sample lies in the top ten. This material was obtained from a patient who underwent chemoradiotherapy. The source of these receptors is a human donor with HPV-associated anogenital cancer.

V gene TRBV28 combines with J gene TRBJ2-3; 9 bases map to TRBD2. V dropped 4 bases and J dropped 5; count of bases not matched to a gene: 10. The CDR3 has 16 residues. Germline-derived CDR1 and CDR2 are MDHEN and SYDVKM. CDR3 in amino acids: CASSSSLAGEGDTQYF. For the CDR3, the DNA is TGTGCCAGCAGTTCCTCTTTAGCGGGAGAGGGAGATACGCAGTATTTT.

This chain uses TRBV7-9 with TRBJ2-7; 11 nucleotides match TRBD1. The CDR3 sequence is 15 residues long. The V and J ends lost 5 bases and 3 bases, in that order; junction bases with no gene match: 6. Germline loops: CDR1 SEHNR, CDR2 FQNEAQ (reference sequence). CDR3 residues: CASSPGTGGFYEQYF. The DNA of the CDR3 is TGTGCCAGCAGCCCAGGGACAGGGGGATTCTACGAGCAGTACTTC.

The rearrangement links TRBV6-1 to TRBJ1-5; 9 bases fit TRBD1. CDR1 and CDR2 from the germline V gene are MNHNS and SASEGT. V lost 6 bases to trimming and J lost 7 bases; unmatched junction nucleotides: 7. The CDR3 is 14 amino acids. CDR3 coding DNA: TGTGCCAGCAGGAGGACAGGGGAGAGCCAGCCCCAGCATTTT. Amino acids: CASRRTGESQPQHF.

This clone has more than one count but fewer than ten. V is TRBV30 and J is TRBJ2-1, with a weak D call TRBD2 (6 bases). This CDR3 comprises 16 residues. Between the trimmed V and J ends, which lost 0 bases and 6 bases, there was a span of 18 bases. CDR1 and CDR2 (germline): GTSNPN, SVGIG (reference sequence). The CDR3 loop reads CAWSVLAVTGSNEQFF. The CDR3 nucleotides are TGTGCCTGGAGTGTCTTAGCGGTCACCGGGAGCAATGAGCAGTTCTTC.

The sample holds a few counts of this clone. V and J are TRBV11-2 and TRBJ2-7, with D unresolved. Germline CDR1 SGHAT, CDR2 FQNNGV. This CDR3 region has 12 residues. The ends were cut back, 5 bases at V and 6 bases at J, with 11 bases in the middle. The DNA for the CDR3 is TGTGCCAGCAGCACGCGGACGAGCGAGCAGTACTTC. It translates to CASSTRTSEQYF.

The chain uses TRBV7-9 and TRBJ1-1, with TRBD1 matching 7 bases. The trim removed 3 bases at V and 7 bases at J, leaving 5 bases unmatched. The length of the CDR3 is 13 residues. Per germline, CDR1 SEHNR and CDR2 FQNEAQ (reference sequence). The CDR3 sequence is CASSFGQASEAFF. The CDR3, as DNA: TGTGCCAGCAGCTTTGGACAGGCCAGTGAAGCTTTCTTT.

This sequence joins TRBV6-1 and TRBJ1-4, with D possibly TRBD1 on 5 matching bases. Trimming took off 3 bases at V and 6 bases at J, with 14 bases between the two ends. Germline values: CDR1 MNHNS, CDR2 SASEGT. This CDR3 is built from 15 residues. DNA for the CDR3: TGTGCCAGCAGTGATATTGGGGGAACGGATGAAAAACTGTTTTTT. Protein sequence: CASSDIGGTDEKLFF.

This clone showed up just a few times. The V gene is TRBV10-3, the J gene TRBJ2-2, with 13 bases lining up with TRBD2. The V gene end was trimmed by 6 bases and the J gene end by 4 bases; junction bases not matched to a gene: 11. The CDR3 spans 18 residues. Germline V gives CDR1 ENHRY, CDR2 SYGVKD. The CDR3 region is CAIRELAGGPFGTGELFF. DNA for the CDR3: TGTGCCATCAGGGAACTAGCGGGAGGGCCTTTTGGCACCGGGGAGCTGTTTTTT.

This clone was counted a few times. The chain employs TRBV2 and TRBJ2-3, with D tentatively TRBD1 or TRBD2 (6 bases each). CDR3 length equals 16 residues. Looked up from germline, CDR1 is SNHLY and CDR2 is FYNNEI. V lost 4 bases to trimming and J lost 0 bases, with 14 bases between them. Here the CDR3 reads CASSANQGTSTDTQYF. The CDR3 nucleotides are TGTGCCAGCAGTGCAAATCAGGGGACTAGCACAGATACGCAGTATTTT.

The chain recombines TRBV28 with TRBJ2-4; D uncertain. Germline V gene sequence: CDR1 MDHEN, CDR2 SYDVKM. This CDR3 has 13 amino acids. The ends were cut back, 6 bases at V and 0 bases at J, with 6 bases in the middle. This CDR3 reads CASRREAKNIQYF. In DNA, the CDR3 is TGTGCCAGCAGACGAGAAGCCAAAAACATTCAGTACTTC.

The sample holds a few counts of this clone. The chain links TRBV28 to TRBJ2-1, with no clear D. V lost 7 bases and J 0 bases, leaving 16 bases between the germline ends. The V gene's germline CDR1 is MDHEN and CDR2 SYDVKM. This CDR3 has 16 residues. The CDR3: CASTRLATSSYNEQFF. CDR3 DNA sequence: TGTGCCAGCACCCGTTTGGCGACAAGCTCCTACAATGAGCAGTTCTTC.

The genes are TRBV13 and TRBJ1-5; D is possibly TRBD1 (5 bases). Germline loops: CDR1 PRHDT, CDR2 FYEKMQ (reference sequence). With 2 bases removed from V and 7 bases from J, the gap between germline ends came to 15 bases. This CDR3 region has 15 residues. CDR3 sequence (DNA): TGTGCCAGCAGCTTAAGGAGGGGAGGTTTCCAGCCCCAGCATTTT. Residues: CASSLRRGGFQPQHF.

Note on this clone: The same CDR3 can be traced to other DNA sequences in this sample. The CDR3 spells CASSEADSSYEQYF. The CDR3 DNA follows: TGTGCCAGCAGTGAAGCGGACAGCTCCTACGAGCAGTACTTC. This chain links TRBV6-1 with TRBJ2-7; D possibly corresponds to TRBD1 (6 bases). Between the trimmed V and J ends, which lost 0 bases and 0 bases, there was a span of 6 bases. The V gene's germline CDR1 is MNHNS and CDR2 SASEGT. This CDR3 is built from 14 residues.

The gene calls are TRBV7-9 and TRBJ2-2; 10 positions match TRBD1. V lost 3 bases and J lost 5; bases outside the gene matches: 6. Germline V gene sequence: CDR1 SEHNR, CDR2 FQNEAQ (reference sequence). The CDR3 consists of 16 residues. CDR3 coding DNA: TGTGCCAGCAGCTTGGGACAGGGGAGAGGGACCGGGGAGCTGTTTTTT. This sequence encodes CASSLGQGRGTGELFF.

This clone occurred once. The J gene is TRBJ1-5, the V gene TRBV19; D gene uncertain. From germline, CDR1 is LNHDA and CDR2 SQIVND (reference sequence). V lost 5 bases and J lost 9, with 8 bases in between. CDR3 length: 11 residues. DNA of the CDR3: TGTGCCAGTAGTCTCGGTGGGCCCCAGCATTTT. Translating it yields CASSLGGPQHF.

The J gene is TRBJ2-7, the V gene TRBV11-3; 8 bases align to TRBD1. J was trimmed by 3 bases and V by 5 bases; bases with no gene match: 3. The CDR3 extends over 13 amino acids. Germline CDR1 is SGHNT and CDR2 is YENEEA. CDR3 DNA: TGTGCCAGCAGCCGCGACAGGGGCTACGAGCAGTACTTC. Translation gives CASSRDRGYEQYF.

This clone was detected only a few times. The chain recombines TRBV28 with TRBJ2-1; 9 nucleotides align to TRBD2. Germline assignment: CDR1 MDHEN and CDR2 SYDVKM. The trim removed 6 bases at V and 4 bases at J, leaving 16 bases unmatched. The length of the CDR3 is 18 residues. CDR3 amino acids: CASSSPWGGRADYNEQFF. DNA of the CDR3: TGTGCCAGCAGCTCCCCCTGGGGCGGGAGGGCCGATTACAATGAGCAGTTCTTC.

This clone appeared a single time. This chain joins TRBV2 and TRBJ2-7; 7 bases agree with TRBD2. The J segment lost 9 bases and the V segment lost 2 bases, leaving 13 bases of the junction unmatched. From germline, CDR1 is SNHLY and CDR2 FYNNEI. This CDR3 comprises 15 residues. The chain's CDR3 is CASSERAREGLVQYF. As DNA, the CDR3 is TGTGCCAGCAGTGAAAGGGCGAGGGAGGGCCTCGTGCAGTACTTC.

The V call is TRBV6-5, the J call TRBJ2-2; D is unresolved. Trimming removed 6 bases at V and 5 bases at J, with 13 bases between. CDR1 and CDR2 (germline): MNHEY, SVGAGI. This CDR3 spans 14 amino acids. CDR3 bases: TGTGCCAGCAGCAAGGTCTTGGGAACCGGGGAGCTGTTTTTT. This gives the protein CASSKVLGTGELFF.

The genes are TRBV7-9 and TRBJ1-1, with TRBD1 matching 7 bases. This CDR3 region has 15 residues. V lost 1 base and J lost 5; bases outside the gene matches: 7. Per germline, CDR1 SEHNR and CDR2 FQNEAQ (reference sequence). DNA for the CDR3: TGTGCCAGCAGCTTAGGTACAGGGGCGAGAACTGAAGCTTTCTTT. Amino acids: CASSLGTGARTEAFF.